This paragraph reports one T cell receptor (beta chain). The antigen is undetermined. Germline CDR1 and CDR2: SGHDT and YYEEEE. This CDR3 is 13 amino acids long. V shed 4 bases, J shed 4 bases, and the junction held 3 bases outside the gene matches. This record belongs to a study of T cells after posttransplantation cyclophosphamide. This related bone marrow graft donor gave peripheral blood on the day of marrow donation. This table comes from immunoSEQ multiplex PCR, and its TCRdb copy is limited to in-frame clones, with some not included. The sample includes some 54,000 clones, roughly 94% of them seen just once. General observations from the study: Donor-recipient repertoire similarity was low at 1-2 months, rising over year one. Blood and skin or GI T cell repertoires showed limited TRB overlap.

The sequenced sample consisted of PBMCs. This receptor was identified in a young woman in good health and a related stem cell transplant donor. This chain joins TRBV5-6 and TRBJ2-7; 9 positions match TRBD1. The CDR3 nucleotides are TGTGCCAGCAGCCCAGACAGGGGGTACGAGCAGTACTTC. It encodes CASSPDRGYEQYF. The full variable domain, with the rest looked up from reference TRBV5-6 and TRBJ2-7, is DAGVTQSPTHLIKTRGQQVTLRCSPKSGHDTVSWYQQALGQGPQFIFQYYEEEERQRGNFPDRFSGHQFPNYSSELNVNALLLGDSALYLCASSPDRGYEQYFGPGTRLTVT.